The clone carrying this T cell receptor beta chain was counted a few times. The data derive from a study of human T cells and chemical hapten exposure. TCRdb analysed the RACE reads with MiXCR anew, one entry per CDR3 protein. The table includes 300,000 to 400,000 distinct CDR3 sequences, approximately 5.1% detected once. Germline assignment: CDR1 MNHNS and CDR2 SASEGT. The CDR3 length is 14 residues. The V gene lost 4 bases and the J gene lost 0 bases, with 7 bases spanning the gap. As for time point: pre-sensitization, week 0. Treatment in this sample: therapeutic diphenylcyclopropenone sensitization with weekly scalp DPC.

The TCR originated in a woman in her 50s with alopecia areata. Some clones in this sample may be carry-over from other donors' samples. The V call is TRBV6-1, the J call TRBJ1-3, with D possibly matching TRBD1 (5 bases). The specimen comprised whole blood, sampled in connection with sensitization to the hapten diphenylcyclopropenone (DPC). CDR3 residues: CASSADSSGNTIYF. In nucleotides, the CDR3 is TGTGCCAGCAGTGCAGACAGCTCTGGAAACACCATATATTTT.